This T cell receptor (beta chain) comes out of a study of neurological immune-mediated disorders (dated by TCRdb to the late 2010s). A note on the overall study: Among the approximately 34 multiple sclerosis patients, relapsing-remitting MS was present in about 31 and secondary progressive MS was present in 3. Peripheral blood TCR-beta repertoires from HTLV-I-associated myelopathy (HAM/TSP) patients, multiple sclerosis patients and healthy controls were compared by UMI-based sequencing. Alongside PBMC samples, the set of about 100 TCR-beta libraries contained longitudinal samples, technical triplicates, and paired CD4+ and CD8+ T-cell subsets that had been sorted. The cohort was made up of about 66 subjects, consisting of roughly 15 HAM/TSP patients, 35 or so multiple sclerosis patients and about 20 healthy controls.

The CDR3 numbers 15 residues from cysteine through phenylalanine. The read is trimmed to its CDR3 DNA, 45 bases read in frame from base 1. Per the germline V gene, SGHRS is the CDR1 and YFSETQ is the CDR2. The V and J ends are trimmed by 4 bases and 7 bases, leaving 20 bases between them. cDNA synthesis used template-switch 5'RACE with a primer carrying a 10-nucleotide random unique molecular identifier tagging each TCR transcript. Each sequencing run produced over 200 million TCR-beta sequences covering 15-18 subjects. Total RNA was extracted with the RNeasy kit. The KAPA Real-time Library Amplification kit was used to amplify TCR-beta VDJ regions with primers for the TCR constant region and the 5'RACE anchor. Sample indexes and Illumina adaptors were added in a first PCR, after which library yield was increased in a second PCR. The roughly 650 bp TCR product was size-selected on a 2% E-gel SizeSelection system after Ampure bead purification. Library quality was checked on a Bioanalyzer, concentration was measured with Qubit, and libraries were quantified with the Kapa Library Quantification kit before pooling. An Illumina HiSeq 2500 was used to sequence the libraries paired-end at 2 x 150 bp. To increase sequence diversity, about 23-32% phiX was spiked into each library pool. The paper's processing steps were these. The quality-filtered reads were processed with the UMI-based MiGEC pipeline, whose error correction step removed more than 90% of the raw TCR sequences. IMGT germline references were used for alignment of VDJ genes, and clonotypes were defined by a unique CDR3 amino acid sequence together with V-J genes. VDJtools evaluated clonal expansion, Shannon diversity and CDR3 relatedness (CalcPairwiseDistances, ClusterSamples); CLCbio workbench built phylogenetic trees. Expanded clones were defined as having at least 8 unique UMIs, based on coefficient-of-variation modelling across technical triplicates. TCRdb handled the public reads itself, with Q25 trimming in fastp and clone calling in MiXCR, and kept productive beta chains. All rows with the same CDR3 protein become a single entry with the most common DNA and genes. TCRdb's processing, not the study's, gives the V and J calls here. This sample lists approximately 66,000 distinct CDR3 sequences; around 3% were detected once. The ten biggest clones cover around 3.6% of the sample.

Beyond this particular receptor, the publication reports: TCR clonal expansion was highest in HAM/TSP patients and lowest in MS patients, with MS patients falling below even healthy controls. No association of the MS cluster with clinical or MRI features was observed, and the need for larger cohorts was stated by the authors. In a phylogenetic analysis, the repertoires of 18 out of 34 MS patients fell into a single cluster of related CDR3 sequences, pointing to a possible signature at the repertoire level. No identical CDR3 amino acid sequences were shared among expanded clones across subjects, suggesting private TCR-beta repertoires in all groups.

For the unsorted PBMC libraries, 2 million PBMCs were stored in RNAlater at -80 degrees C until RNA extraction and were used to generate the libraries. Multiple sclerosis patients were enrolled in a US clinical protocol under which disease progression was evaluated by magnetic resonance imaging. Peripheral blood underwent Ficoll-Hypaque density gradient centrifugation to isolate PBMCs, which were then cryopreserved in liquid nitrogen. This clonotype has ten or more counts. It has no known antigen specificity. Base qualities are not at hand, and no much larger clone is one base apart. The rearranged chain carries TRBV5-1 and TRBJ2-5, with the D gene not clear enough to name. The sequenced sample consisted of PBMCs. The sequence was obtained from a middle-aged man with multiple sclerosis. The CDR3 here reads CASSALQTRSATQYF. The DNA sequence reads TGCGCCAGCAGCGCCCTACAGACCCGGTCGGCGACCCAGTACTTC.